Listed below are T cell receptor beta chains from one sample, sequenced in a study of regulatory T cells in long-lasting Graves disease. TCRdb recomputed calls from the multiplex PCR reads with MiXCR, one row per CDR3 protein. The sample contains hundreds of thousands of distinct CDR3 sequences, roughly 23% of which appear only once. Source: peripheral blood mononuclear cells (PBMCs), taken when the disease was refractory, from a patient treated with antithyroid drugs. These receptors were obtained from a female donor with Graves disease. Both conserved end residues are part of each CDR3. D genes are given only for firm matches. Only some rows state a clone size, as once, few, many or a class for expanded clones.

.	TRBV15	.	TRBJ2-5	CATSTWGRETQYF	TGTGCCACCAGCACCTGGGGCCGGGAGACCCAGTACTTC
TRBD1	TRBV12-3/TRBV12-4	.	TRBJ1-6	CASRPGTVNSPLHF	TGTGCCAGCAGACCCGGGACAGTTAATTCACCCCTCCACTTT
TRBD1	TRBV19	few	TRBJ2-7	CASSKRTGLGMDEQYF	TGTGCCAGTAGTAAACGGACAGGCTTGGGGATGGACGAGCAGTACTTC
TRBD1	TRBV27	.	TRBJ1-4	CASSYWDRGEKLFF	TGTGCCAGCAGTTACTGGGACAGGGGTGAAAAACTGTTTTTT
.	TRBV4-2	few	TRBJ2-7	CASSQPTGYEQYF	TGTGCCAGCAGCCAACCGACGGGCTACGAGCAGTACTTC
.	TRBV7-8	few	TRBJ2-2	CASSPQRVGGELFF	TGTGCCAGCAGCCCCCAGAGGGTTGGGGGGGAGCTGTTTTTT
.	TRBV11-2	many	TRBJ1-1	CASRRLGVTEAFF	TGTGCCAGCAGAAGGTTGGGGGTGACTGAAGCTTTCTTT
.	TRBV9	.	TRBJ1-2	CASSGVRGSGYTF	TGTGCCAGCAGCGGCGTCAGGGGAAGCGGCTACACCTTC
TRBD1	TRBV7-9	few	TRBJ1-2	CASSLGAGGYGYTF	TGTGCCAGCAGCTTAGGGGCAGGGGGATATGGCTACACCTTC
.	TRBV20-1	few	TRBJ2-2	CSAKKPGVNGELFF	TGCAGTGCCAAAAAACCAGGGGTTAACGGGGAGCTGTTTTTT
.	TRBV7-2	many	TRBJ1-2	CASSLALRVLGNYGYTF	TGTGCCAGCAGCTTAGCTTTGAGGGTACTGGGCAACTATGGCTACACCTTC
.	TRBV29-1	many	TRBJ1-5	CSVGGGDGQPQHF	TGCAGCGTTGGAGGAGGGGACGGTCAGCCCCAGCATTTT
TRBD2	TRBV7-9	once	TRBJ2-7	CASSLATSGGYEQYF	TGTGCCAGCAGCTTAGCGACTAGCGGGGGGTACGAGCAGTACTTC
TRBD1	TRBV28	many	TRBJ2-5	CASSLRTGGETQYF	TGTGCCAGCAGTCTCCGGACAGGGGGAGAGACCCAGTACTTC
.	TRBV19	.	TRBJ1-4	CASETTGGNEKLFF	TGTGCCAGCGAGACGACAGGAGGTAATGAAAAACTGTTTTTT
.	TRBV24-1	.	TRBJ2-2	CATSASPLTGELFF	TGTGCCACCAGTGCTTCTCCACTGACCGGGGAGCTGTTTTTT
.	TRBV28	.	TRBJ2-2	CASKFLDTNTGELFF	TGTGCCAGCAAATTCCTGGATACGAACACCGGGGAGCTGTTTTTT
.	TRBV7-2	.	TRBJ2-3	CASSQDQLRDGTDTQYF	TGTGCCAGCAGCCAGGACCAACTCAGGGATGGCACAGATACGCAGTATTTT
.	TRBV29-1	few	TRBJ1-1	CSVGLGGAGNTEAFF	TGCAGCGTTGGGTTAGGGGGAGCCGGAAACACTGAAGCTTTCTTT
TRBD1	TRBV7-8	many	TRBJ1-2	CASSMGQGAGGYTF	TGTGCCAGCAGCATGGGACAGGGGGCAGGAGGCTACACCTTC
.	TRBV7-9	few	TRBJ1-1	CASRRTSTEAFF	TGTGCCAGCAGACGTACAAGTACTGAAGCTTTCTTT
TRBD1	TRBV3-1	few	TRBJ1-1	CASSHRQGPSEAFF	TGTGCCAGCAGCCACCGACAGGGCCCGTCTGAAGCTTTCTTT
.	TRBV5-1	.	TRBJ2-5	CASSLAPGRQETQYF	TGCGCCAGCAGCTTGGCGCCAGGGCGGCAAGAGACCCAGTACTTC
.	TRBV4-2	.	TRBJ1-4	CASSQDRRNEKLFF	TGTGCCAGCAGCCAAGATCGGCGTAATGAAAAACTGTTTTTT
TRBD1	TRBV28	.	TRBJ2-1	CASSSIGTGRPGEQFF	TGTGCCAGCAGCTCCATCGGGACAGGGCGCCCCGGTGAGCAGTTCTTC
.	TRBV30	few	TRBJ1-1	CAWSPGTPFPEAFF	TGTGCCTGGAGTCCCGGGACGCCGTTCCCTGAAGCTTTCTTT
.	TRBV7-9	few	TRBJ1-5	CASSLSSRGSSNQPQHF	TGTGCCAGCAGCTTAAGTTCCCGTGGCAGTAGCAATCAGCCCCAGCATTTT
.	TRBV28	many	TRBJ2-7	CASSWGGAYEQYF	TGTGCCAGCAGTTGGGGGGGGGCGTACGAGCAGTACTTC
TRBD2	TRBV20-1	.	TRBJ2-7	CSARSGGSPYEQYF	TGCAGTGCTAGAAGCGGGGGTTCCCCCTACGAGCAGTACTTC
TRBD1	TRBV2	many	TRBJ2-5	CASNLRGPQETQYF	TGTGCCAGCAACCTGAGGGGGCCACAAGAGACCCAGTACTTC
.	TRBV19	.	TRBJ2-7	CASSRVGLAPEQYF	TGTGCCAGTAGTCGGGTGGGTTTAGCCCCCGAGCAGTACTTC
.	TRBV7-2	.	TRBJ1-2	CASSLDRRSGGYTF	TGTGCCAGCAGCCTCGACAGGCGCTCGGGGGGCTACACCTTC
.	TRBV7-3	.	TRBJ1-6	CASGLAYNSPLHF	TGTGCCAGCGGGTTAGCCTATAATTCACCCCTCCACTTT
.	TRBV20-1	few	TRBJ2-7	CSAHMDMDVREQYF	TGCAGTGCGCATATGGACATGGACGTCCGGGAGCAGTACTTC
TRBD2	TRBV28	many	TRBJ2-5	CASSLTRGSSYF	TGTGCCAGCAGTTTAACTCGCGGGAGTAGCTACTTC
TRBD2	TRBV5-1	.	TRBJ2-1	CASSPNPGLVSYNEQFF	TGCGCCAGCAGCCCGAACCCGGGACTAGTATCCTACAATGAGCAGTTCTTC
.	TRBV30	few	TRBJ2-7	CAWSPAGYEQYF	TGTGCCTGGAGTCCGGCGGGCTACGAGCAGTACTTC
.	TRBV29-1	.	TRBJ1-3	CSVRARQAGNTIYF	TGCAGCGTCCGGGCCAGGCAGGCTGGAAACACCATATATTTT
.	TRBV6-5	many	TRBJ1-2	CASSYSVAADNYGYTF	TGTGCCAGCAGTTACTCGGTGGCAGCTGATAACTATGGCTACACCTTC
.	TRBV20-1	.	TRBJ1-1	CSAVGASGEAFF	TGCAGTGCTGTTGGGGCGTCGGGTGAAGCTTTCTTT
.	TRBV19	few	TRBJ2-2	CASSPIWSTGELFF	TGTGCCAGTAGTCCTATATGGTCCACCGGGGAGCTGTTTTTT
.	TRBV6-5	.	TRBJ1-1	CASSSYYTEAFF	TGTGCCAGCAGTTCTTATTACACTGAAGCTTTCTTT
.	TRBV7-3	many	TRBJ2-7	CASSLNAGPYEQYF	TGTGCCAGCAGCTTAAATGCAGGGCCCTACGAGCAGTACTTC
.	TRBV7-9	.	TRBJ1-1	CASSLSGAGEAFF	TGTGCCAGCAGCTTATCGGGGGCGGGTGAAGCTTTCTTT
.	TRBV6-1	.	TRBJ2-7	CASTNRGTSSYEQYF	TGTGCCAGCACCAACCGGGGGACCTCTTCCTACGAGCAGTACTTC
.	TRBV12-3/TRBV12-4	many	TRBJ2-5	CASSLTELQETQYF	TGTGCCAGCAGTTTGACCGAACTCCAAGAGACCCAGTACTTC